One sample yielded the 20 T cell receptor beta chains listed below, sequenced in a study of shared clonotypes between healthy human individuals. Clones were sequenced by immunoSEQ multiplex PCR, and TCRdb holds only the in-frame ones, with some missing. The table lists 600,000 to 750,000 clones, roughly 91% of them singletons. The specimen was memory CD8+ T cells from PBMCs. Stated subset: CD45RO+ cells pooled with CCR7-negative TemRA cells. The receptor source for this set is a man aged 18 to 29 in good health. Some clones in this sample may be carry-over from other donors' samples.

The table lists this clone with a count of one. The chain recombines TRBV25-1 with TRBJ2-5, with 9 positions matching TRBD1. V shed 6 bases and J 5 bases; nucleotides not matched to a gene: 4. This CDR3 region has 13 residues. Germline V gene sequence: CDR1 MGHDK, CDR2 SYGVNS. The chain's CDR3 is CASRTGGMETQYF. CDR3 coding DNA: TGTGCCAGCAGGACAGGGGGGATGGAGACCCAGTACTTC.

The CDR3: CASSQWGGPFYGYTF. The CDR3, as DNA: TGTGCCAGCAGCCAGTGGGGGGGCCCTTTTTATGGCTACACCTTC. V and J are TRBV7-9 and TRBJ1-2; D perhaps matches TRBD1 (6 bases). V gave up 5 bases and J gave up 5 bases, with 18 bases separating them. The CDR3 has 15 residues. The germline CDR1 and CDR2 sequences are SEHNR and FQNEAQ (reference sequence).

This rearrangement joins TRBV6-1 to TRBJ2-7, with D maybe TRBD1 (6 bases). The germline V gene has CDR1 MNHNS and CDR2 SASEGT. This CDR3 is 15 amino acids long. V shed 2 bases and J shed 2 bases, with 13 bases lying between them. CDR3 nucleotides: TGTGCCAGCAGTGAATGGGGACCAGGGGCCTACGAGCAGTACTTC. It is translated as CASSEWGPGAYEQYF.

The V and J genes are TRBV27 and TRBJ1-2; possibly TRBD1 for D (5 bases). CDR1 MNHEY and CDR2 SMNVEV come from the germline V gene (reference sequence). The CDR3 is 16 amino acids. V lost 1 base, J lost 0 bases, and 12 bases lay in between. The DNA for the CDR3 is TGTGCCAGCAGTTTATATGGAGGGGCAGCTAACTATGGCTACACCTTC. It specifies CASSLYGGAANYGYTF.

This clone has more than one count but fewer than ten. CDR3 DNA: TGTGCCAGCAGCCCACTAACGATCAATCAGCCCCAGCATTTT. It yields the protein CASSPLTINQPQHF. The chain employs TRBV7-9 and TRBJ1-5; D remains ambiguous. Trimming pared 5 bases from V and 3 bases from J, leaving 11 bases between. This CDR3 has 14 residues. The germline CDR1 and CDR2 sequences are SEHNR and FQNEAQ (reference sequence).

This chain joins TRBV28 and TRBJ2-2; 12 nucleotides match TRBD2. The CDR3 is 16 residues long. V shed 5 bases, J shed 7 bases, and the junction held 8 bases outside the gene matches. Germline V gives CDR1 MDHEN, CDR2 SYDVKM. The CDR3 DNA follows: TGTGCCAGCAGTGGGTCTAGCGGGAGGGCCTTCGGGGAGCTGTTTTTT. The encoded protein is CASSGSSGRAFGELFF. Variable domain in full (rest from reference TRBV28 and TRBJ2-2): DVKVTQSSRYLVKRTGEKVFLECVQDMDHENMFWYRQDPGLGLRLIYFSYDVKMKEKGDIPEGYSVSREKKERFSLILESASTNQTSMYLCASSGSSGRAFGELFFGEGSRLTVL.

This chain uses TRBV2 with TRBJ2-7; D gene ambiguous. Per germline, CDR1 SNHLY and CDR2 FYNNEI. The ends were cut back, 6 bases at V and 3 bases at J, with 18 bases in the middle. This CDR3 contains 15 residues. DNA of the CDR3: TGTGCCAGCAGCCCGATTTCGACTTTAAACTACGAGCAGTACTTC. Translated, it gives CASSPISTLNYEQYF.

The chain recombines TRBV7-9 with TRBJ1-4; D not certain. The germline V and J ends were trimmed by 2 bases and 8 bases, with 15 bases remaining between them. The germline gives CDR1 SEHNR, CDR2 FQNEAQ (reference sequence). The CDR3 extends over 15 amino acids. The CDR3 protein is CASSLRRTGREKLFF. CDR3 nucleotide sequence: TGTGCCAGCAGCTTACGCCGAACGGGTAGAGAAAAACTGTTTTTT.

The V gene is TRBV9, the J gene TRBJ2-1; 13 bases are a match to TRBD2. This CDR3 spans 17 amino acids. Germline values: CDR1 SGDLS, CDR2 YYNGEE. V shed 2 bases, J shed 7 bases, and the junction held 9 bases outside the gene matches. CDR3 coding DNA: TGTGCCAGCAGCGTTTGGGATGGGACTAGCGGGACGAATGAGCAGTTCTTC. Its translation: CASSVWDGTSGTNEQFF.

The chain combines TRBV19 with TRBJ1-3, with no clear D. The CDR3 has 14 amino acids. V was cut by 3 bases and J by 4 bases, with 10 bases left in between. Germline V lookup: CDR1 LNHDA, CDR2 SQIVND (reference sequence). CDR3 sequence reads: CASSIGGIGNTIYF. The CDR3 coding sequence is TGTGCCAGTAGTATTGGAGGGATCGGAAACACCATATATTTT.

The chain couples TRBV9 to TRBJ2-1; tentatively, D is TRBD1 or TRBD2 (5 bases each). The CDR3 covers 14 residues. Trimming removed 10 bases at V and 1 base at J, with 15 bases between. Germline values: CDR1 SGDLS, CDR2 YYNGEE. CDR3 sequence: CASGLGVSYNEQFF. The CDR3 coding sequence is TGTGCCTCCGGACTGGGGGTTTCCTACAATGAGCAGTTCTTC.

This clone was counted once. This sample includes further DNA sequences coding for the same CDR3. The chain combines TRBV28 with TRBJ2-7, with 7 bases identical to TRBD1. From germline, CDR1 is MDHEN and CDR2 SYDVKM. J gave up 2 bases and V 2 bases, and 6 bases lay outside the gene matches. The CDR3 runs to 15 residues. CDR3 region: CASSLPRQGAYEQYF. CDR3 DNA: TGTGCCAGCAGTTTACCCCGGCAGGGGGCCTACGAGCAGTACTTC.

The chain links TRBV4-1 to TRBJ2-7; 9 nucleotides agree with TRBD1. Germline CDR1 is MGHRA and CDR2 is YSYEKL. Trimming at V came to 3 bases and at J to 3 bases, leaving 12 bases not matched to a gene. The length of the CDR3 is 17 residues. The DNA of the CDR3 is TGCGCCAGCAGCCAGCGATACACCGGGACAGGGCTCTACGAGCAGTACTTC. It codes for CASSQRYTGTGLYEQYF.

V is TRBV29-1 and J is TRBJ2-3, with 9 bases matching TRBD2. The CDR3 contains 14 residues. The germline gives CDR1 SQVTM, CDR2 ANQGSEA. Trimming cost V 6 bases and J 6 bases; bases outside gene matches: 10. CDR3 in amino acids: CSVAVAGVSDTQYF. CDR3 in DNA: TGCAGCGTGGCCGTAGCGGGAGTGTCTGATACGCAGTATTTT.

This chain links TRBV5-1 with TRBJ2-2; 14 bases are shared with TRBD2. V was pared by 2 bases and J by 4 bases, with 4 bases of the junction left unmatched. The CDR3 spans 17 residues. From germline, CDR1 is SGHRS and CDR2 YFSETQ. As DNA, the CDR3 is TGCGCCAGCAGCTTTGGGACTAGCGGGAGTGGCACCGGGGAGCTGTTTTTT. It specifies CASSFGTSGSGTGELFF.

The rearrangement links TRBV27 to TRBJ2-7; TRBD1 matches at 7 bases. V shed 5 bases, J shed 3 bases, and the junction held 7 bases outside the gene matches. Per germline, CDR1 MNHEY and CDR2 SMNVEV (reference sequence). This CDR3 comprises 14 residues. CDR3 loop: CASSEGTEDYEQYF. CDR3 in DNA: TGTGCCAGCAGTGAAGGGACAGAAGACTACGAGCAGTACTTC.

The chain uses TRBV19 and TRBJ1-5; the D is unclear. The CDR3 totals 16 residues. V gave up 0 bases and J gave up 7 bases, with 16 bases separating them. Per germline, CDR1 LNHDA and CDR2 SQIVND (reference sequence). In nucleotides, the CDR3 is TGTGCCAGTAGTATAGATAGATGGGGAAATGGACAGCCCCAGCATTTT. This sequence encodes CASSIDRWGNGQPQHF.

This sequence joins TRBV10-1 and TRBJ1-4; D possibly corresponds to TRBD1 (5 bases). Germline values: CDR1 WNHNN, CDR2 SYGVQD (reference sequence). This CDR3 spans 12 amino acids. V was cut by 10 bases and J by 7 bases, with 13 bases left in between. CDR3 nucleotides: TGCGCCACCCGGGACGGGGCTGAAAAACTGTTTTTT. It encodes CATRDGAEKLFF.

This chain links TRBV6-1 with TRBJ2-3; tentatively, D is TRBD1 or TRBD2 (5 bases each). Deletions cut 8 bases from V and 3 bases from J, with 15 bases between. The CDR3 is made up of 14 amino acids. From germline, CDR1 is MNHNS and CDR2 SASEGT. The CDR3 sequence is CASWRVWGTDTQYF. CDR3 sequence (DNA): TGTGCCAGCTGGAGAGTTTGGGGGACAGATACGCAGTATTTT.

The gene calls are TRBV6-4 and TRBJ2-2; D gene unclear. The CDR3 length is 16 residues. Germline V lookup: CDR1 MRHNA, CDR2 SNTAGT. The V gene lost 0 bases and the J gene lost 1 base, with 9 bases spanning the gap. The CDR3, as DNA: TGTGCCAGCAGTGACTCCACCGACCTGAACACCGGGGAGCTGTTTTTT. This sequence encodes CASSDSTDLNTGELFF.